Listed here are 17 T cell receptor beta chains from one sample, sequenced in a study of cytomegalovirus exposure and HLA in healthy donors. The PCR had 60 Vbeta and 13 Jbeta primers. TCRdb's table, derived via immunoSEQ multiplex PCR, lists solely in-frame clones and lacks some. The repertoire has about 120,000 clones, 77% of them found once; the top ten carry 9.5% to 13%. Source material: PBMCs. The receptors were sampled from a man between 35 and 55 years old in good health and CMV-seropositive.

The table lists this clone with a few counts. The chain couples TRBV19 to TRBJ1-3; TRBD1 aligns across 9 bases. The CDR3 contains 15 residues. The V gene end was trimmed by 7 bases and the J gene end by 2 bases; junction bases not matched to a gene: 6. The germline V gene encodes CDR1 LNHDA and CDR2 SQIVND (reference sequence). The CDR3 is CASKSRDRAGNTIYF. The CDR3 coding sequence is TGTGCCAGTAAATCCCGGGACAGGGCTGGAAACACCATATATTTT.

This clone has just a few counts. The chain joins TRBV4-3 to TRBJ2-7; the D gene is possibly TRBD1 (6 bases). CDR1 LGHNA and CDR2 YSLEER come from the germline V gene. V lost 3 bases and J lost 3, with 12 bases in between. The CDR3 consists of 14 residues. The CDR3 sequence: CASSHGTGIYEQYF. The CDR3 coding sequence is TGCGCCAGCAGCCACGGTACAGGGATCTACGAGCAGTACTTC.

The rearrangement joins TRBV9 to TRBJ1-1; no clear D. CDR3 size: 14 residues. V was pared by 0 bases and J by 1 base, with 7 bases between. Germline CDR1 is SGDLS and CDR2 is YYNGEE. This CDR3 reads CASSVVEGNTEAFF. The CDR3, as DNA: TGTGCCAGCAGCGTAGTTGAGGGGAACACTGAAGCTTTCTTT.

This clone showed up just once. This rearrangement joins TRBV5-5 to TRBJ2-7, with a weak D call TRBD1 (6 bases). The CDR3 has 14 residues. The ends were cut back, 4 bases at V and 7 bases at J, with 18 bases in the middle. The germline CDR1 and CDR2 sequences are SGHKS and YYEKEE (reference sequence). CDR3: CASSGGQFVGEQYF. The DNA of the CDR3 is TGTGCCAGCAGCGGCGGACAGTTTGTGGGGGAGCAGTACTTC.

V is TRBV2 and J is TRBJ2-1, with a weak D call TRBD1 (6 bases). Germline V CDR1 and CDR2: SNHLY, FYNNEI. V was shortened by 7 bases and J by 6 bases, with 19 bases between the two germline ends. CDR3 size: 15 residues. In nucleotides, the CDR3 is TGTGCCAGCAAATTGGGGGCCCCCTTAGGCAATGAGCAGTTCTTC. Protein sequence: CASKLGAPLGNEQFF.

This chain uses TRBV29-1 with TRBJ2-1; 7 nucleotides align to TRBD1. Germline CDR1 reads SQVTM; CDR2 reads ANQGSEA. This CDR3 is 15 amino acids long. Trimming took 6 bases from V and 7 from J; bases not matched to a gene: 15. CDR3 region: CSVDLRGQLSNEQFF. CDR3 DNA: TGCAGCGTAGACCTACGGGGACAGTTGAGTAATGAGCAGTTCTTC.

The table lists this clone with a few counts. The V and J genes are TRBV7-9 and TRBJ2-1; D is unresolved. Trimming shortened V by 2 bases and J by 1 base, and 12 bases separated the two germline ends. In germline, CDR1 is SEHNR, CDR2 FQNEAQ (reference sequence). The CDR3 is made up of 16 amino acids. The CDR3 is CASSLPLGRSYNEQFF. In nucleotides, the CDR3 is TGTGCCAGCAGCTTACCCCTAGGCCGATCCTACAATGAGCAGTTCTTC. Supplemented by reference TRBV7-9 and TRBJ2-1, the full variable domain reads DTGVSQNPRHKITKRGQNVTFRCDPISEHNRLYWYRQTLGQGPEFLTYFQNEAQLEKSRLLSDRFSAERPKGSFSTLEIQRTEQGDSAMYLCASSLPLGRSYNEQFFGPGTRLTVL.

The V call is TRBV14, the J call TRBJ2-1; no reliable D call. CDR3 length equals 11 residues. CDR1 and CDR2 (germline): SGHDN, FVKESK. Trimming shortened V by 3 bases and J by 7 bases, and 4 bases separated the two germline ends. CDR3 sequence (DNA): TGTGCCAGCAGCCAGTATAATGAGCAGTTCTTC. Amino acids: CASSQYNEQFF.

V gene TRBV6-5 combines with J gene TRBJ1-5; D is perhaps TRBD1 (5 bases). The germline CDR1 and CDR2 sequences are MNHEY and SVGAGI. The V and J ends lost 5 bases and 7 bases respectively, with 15 bases between them. The CDR3 spans 14 residues. The CDR3 DNA reads as TGTGCCAGCAGTGTAAGTAGGGGAAGACAGCCCCAGCATTTT. This translates into CASSVSRGRQPQHF.

This clone is a singleton in its sample. The chain links TRBV9 to TRBJ1-6; D unresolved. This CDR3 is 17 amino acids long. V shed 0 bases and J shed 0 bases, with 10 bases lying between them. CDR1 SGDLS and CDR2 YYNGEE come from the germline V gene. The CDR3 is CASSVVPVPSYNSPLHF. CDR3 sequence (DNA): TGTGCCAGCAGCGTAGTTCCTGTTCCCTCCTATAATTCACCCCTCCACTTT.

The V call is TRBV6-5, the J call TRBJ2-1; TRBD2 matches 9 bases. The germline V gene encodes CDR1 MNHEY and CDR2 SVGAGI. This CDR3 has 15 amino acids. J lost 8 bases, V lost 4 bases, and 9 bases had no gene match. The CDR3: CASSFGGGALYEQFF. The DNA for the CDR3 is TGTGCCAGCAGTTTTGGCGGGGGGGCTCTCTATGAGCAGTTCTTC.

This chain joins TRBV28 and TRBJ1-6; D not resolved. Germline CDR1 MDHEN, CDR2 SYDVKM. V lost 1 base to trimming and J lost 9 bases, with 4 bases between them. The CDR3 length is 12 residues. DNA of the CDR3: TGTGCCAGCAGTTTATCCATTTCACCCCTCCACTTT. This translates into CASSLSISPLHF.

This clone was picked up one time. The V gene is TRBV7-9, the J gene TRBJ1-2; TRBD1 matches 7 bases. The CDR3 loop spans 16 amino acids. Germline CDR1 reads SEHNR; CDR2 reads FQNEAQ (reference sequence). V shed 4 bases and J 6 bases; nucleotides not matched to a gene: 14. The CDR3 is CASSSDGATGLHGYTF. The CDR3 DNA follows: TGTGCCAGCAGCTCCGATGGCGCGACAGGGCTCCATGGCTACACCTTC. The full variable domain, completed using reference TRBV7-9 and TRBJ1-2, is DTGVSQNPRHKITKRGQNVTFRCDPISEHNRLYWYRQTLGQGPEFLTYFQNEAQLEKSRLLSDRFSAERPKGSFSTLEIQRTEQGDSAMYLCASSSDGATGLHGYTFGSGTRLTVV.

The V gene is TRBV10-3, the J gene TRBJ1-3; the D is unclear. Germline CDR1 ENHRY, CDR2 SYGVKD. Between the trimmed V and J ends, which lost 7 bases and 8 bases, there was a span of 15 bases. The CDR3 consists of 13 residues. The chain's CDR3 is CAITDIPGDTIYF. CDR3 DNA sequence: TGTGCCATCACCGACATACCCGGGGACACCATATATTTT.

This clone showed up just a few times. The V call is TRBV6-6, the J call TRBJ1-1, with 9 bases that match TRBD1. Germline assignment: CDR1 MNHNY and CDR2 SVGAGI (reference sequence). This CDR3 has 13 amino acids. V gave up 5 bases and J gave up 10 bases; unmatched junction bases: 8. In DNA form, the CDR3 reads TGTGCCAGCAGTGCCACAGGGGGCGAGACAGCTTTCTTT. Residues: CASSATGGETAFF.

The V call is TRBV28, the J call TRBJ2-2; 9 positions agree with TRBD1. Looked up from germline, CDR1 is MDHEN and CDR2 is SYDVKM. V shed 5 bases and J 5 bases; nucleotides not matched to a gene: 6. The CDR3 extends over 15 amino acids. The CDR3 reads CASSHRGLGTGELFF. Here the CDR3 DNA reads TGTGCCAGCAGTCACAGGGGGCTAGGGACCGGGGAGCTGTTTTTT.

The genes are TRBV7-2 and TRBJ2-3, with 9 bases matching TRBD2. Germline assignment: CDR1 SGHTA and CDR2 FQGNSA. V lost 5 bases, J lost 4 bases, and 13 bases stayed unmatched. The CDR3 is made up of 17 amino acids. The CDR3 bases are TGTGCCAGCAGCCGGGGCGGGAGCGGGGGGTGGGCAGATACGCAGTATTTT. Its translation: CASSRGGSGGWADTQYF. Supplemented by reference TRBV7-2 and TRBJ2-3, the full variable domain reads GAGVSQSPSNKVTEKGKDVELRCDPISGHTALYWYRQSLGQGLEFLIYFQGNSAPDKSGLPSDRFSAERTGGSVSTLTIQRTQQEDSAVYLCASSRGGSGGWADTQYFGPGTRLTVL.